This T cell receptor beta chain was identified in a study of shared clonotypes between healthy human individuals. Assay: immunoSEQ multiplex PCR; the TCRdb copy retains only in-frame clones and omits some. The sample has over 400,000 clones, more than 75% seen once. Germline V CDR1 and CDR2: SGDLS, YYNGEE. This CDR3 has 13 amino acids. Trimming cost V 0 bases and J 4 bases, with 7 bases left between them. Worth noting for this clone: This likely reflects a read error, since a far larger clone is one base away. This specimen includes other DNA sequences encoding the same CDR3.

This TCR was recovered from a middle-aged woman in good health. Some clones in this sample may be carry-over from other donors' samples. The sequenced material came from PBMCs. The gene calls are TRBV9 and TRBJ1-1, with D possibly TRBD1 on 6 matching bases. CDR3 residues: CASSVEGGTEAFF. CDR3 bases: TGTGCCAGCAGCGTAGAAGGGGGCACTGAAGCTTTCTTT. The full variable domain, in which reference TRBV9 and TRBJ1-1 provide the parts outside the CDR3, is DSGVTQTPKHLITATGQRVTLRCSPRSGDLSVYWYQQSLDQGLQFLIQYYNGEERAKGNILERFSAQQFPDLHSELNLSSLELGDSALYFCASSVEGGTEAFFGQGTRLTVV.